Listed here is a single T cell receptor (beta chain). Per the germline V gene, CDR1 is SGHTA and CDR2 is FQGNSA. With V trimmed by 2 bases and J by 8 bases, 8 bases remained unmatched. The CDR3 sequence is 15 residues long. The record originates from a study of PD-L1 blockade in urothelial cancer. Study in general: The year 2014 saw patients start atezolizumab, 1,200 mg intravenously every 3 weeks. Male sex and bladder-origin urothelial cancer characterized about 90% of the roughly 30 patients.

Here immunoSEQ multiplex PCR was the method, and the copy in TCRdb shows in-frame clones only, minus some. The table includes some 79,000 clones, around 76% detected once. Patients were diagnosed with urothelial carcinoma, either locally advanced or metastatic. All patients handed over anywhere from 1 to 8 samples, pretreatment and on-treatment. The chain uses TRBV7-2 and TRBJ2-1; 8 bases agree with TRBD2. This TCR derives from a man between 70 and 80 years old with urothelial cancer. Sequences were derived from PBMCs, sampled around atezolizumab (anti-PD-L1) treatment. CDR3 amino acids: CASSLWAGGVDEQFF. The CDR3 region has the DNA TGTGCCAGCAGCTTATGGGCGGGAGGCGTGGATGAGCAGTTCTTC.